The present T cell receptor beta chain was sequenced within a study of blood T cell repertoires in COVID-19. Background on the study: Specimens from acute and convalescent COVID-19 originated in the United States, Italy and Spain. T cells, B-cell-depleted T cells, or PBMCs supplied cDNA or gDNA.

V was clipped by 4 bases and J by 1 base, with 5 bases between them. The CDR3 spans 13 residues. Authors' data handling: Amplification from reference gene primers served as the basis for estimated nucleated cell counts. Clones were sequenced by immunoSEQ multiplex PCR, and TCRdb holds only the in-frame ones, with some missing. The V and J calls and clone size were taken over from that table, and D and trimming were inferred from the DNA. The data show around 100,000 clones, 75% to 90% seen once. This clonotype was sampled from a man aged 80 or over with acute or convalescent COVID-19. The sample comprised peripheral blood. This rearrangement joins TRBV12-3 or TRBV12-4 to TRBJ1-5; no definite D call. CDR3 sequence (DNA): TGTGCCAGCAGTTACGAGAGCAATCAGCCCCAGCATTTT. This sequence encodes CASSYESNQPQHF.